This T cell receptor beta chain was captured by sequencing in a study of blood T cell repertoires in COVID-19 (dated by TCRdb to 2020 to 2022). Context from the whole study: Samples covering the acute and convalescent phases of COVID-19 were provided by collaborators in the United States, Italy and Spain. Nearly every sample came with metadata listing a de-identified subject ID, COVID-19 status, age in years and sex. The prospective study material was composed of cDNA or gDNA derived from T cells, B-cell-depleted T cells, or PBMCs. The dataset comprised deeply sampled blood TCRbeta repertoires from subjects exposed to, actively infected with, or recovered from COVID-19. Samples came from the ongoing ImmuneRACE study (first 160 participants) plus 1,254 subjects from 6 global collaborators. The repertoires were released in a freely available public database intended as a resource for research on the immune response to SARS-CoV-2. HLA class I and class II types, where available, came from metadata supplied by the sample provider rather than from assay-based typing.

Looking up the germline V gene yields CDR1 KGHDR and CDR2 SFDVKD. Taken from cysteine to phenylalanine, the CDR3 has 18 residues. The DNA shown is the 54-base CDR3, in frame from base 1. Relative to germline, V is missing 5 bases and J is missing 5 bases, with 13 bases of the junction outside any gene match. Whole blood was collected in K2EDTA tubes by collaborating institutions according to the institutions' own protocols. Collaborator samples were shipped for TCRbeta analysis as frozen whole blood, isolated PBMCs, or DNA extracted from either sample type. TCRbeta CDR3 regions were amplified from genomic DNA using the immunoSEQ Assay, a bias-controlled multiplex PCR. Per the source publication's procedure: Within the assay, amplification of reference gene primers was used to estimate how many nucleated cells each sample contained. To quantify the absolute abundance of each unique TCRbeta CDR3 rearrangement, sequence reads were collapsed and filtered. For each sample, productive Simpson clonality was calculated as the square root of Simpson's diversity index over productive rearrangements. The immuneACCESS repertoire file appears here via TCRdb, limited to in-frame rearrangements. These files lack a portion of the clones; in checked studies, under half of the deficit traces to unresolved V genes, and the cause of the others is not known. Clone size and the V and J calls come from that table; the DNA yielded D and trimming. The sample has approximately 260,000 clones on record, 86% of them singletons. The ten largest make up 3.6% of the sample.

Comment on this clone: The antigen it binds to is not known. The sample holds no much larger clone one base away, and base qualities are not on file.

The investigation overall reported the following: Clinical and demographic metadata were provided uncurated, with the amount varying by source and participant.

This sequence was found in a man younger than 30 with active or convalescent COVID-19. This chain joins TRBV24-1 to TRBJ2-3; the central 12 bases match TRBD2. Sample: peripheral blood. The CDR3 corresponds to CATSAAETSGRGGDTQYF. In nucleotides, the sequence is TGTGCCACCAGTGCCGCCGAGACTAGCGGGAGAGGGGGAGATACGCAGTATTTT.